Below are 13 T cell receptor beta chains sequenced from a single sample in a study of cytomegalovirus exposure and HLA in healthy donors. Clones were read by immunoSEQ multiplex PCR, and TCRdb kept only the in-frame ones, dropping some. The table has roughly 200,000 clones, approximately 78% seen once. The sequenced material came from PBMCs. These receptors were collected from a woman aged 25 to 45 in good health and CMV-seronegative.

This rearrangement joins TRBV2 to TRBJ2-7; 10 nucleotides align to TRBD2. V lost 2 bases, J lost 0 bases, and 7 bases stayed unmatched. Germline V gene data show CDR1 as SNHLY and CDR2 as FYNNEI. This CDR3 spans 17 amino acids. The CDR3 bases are TGTGCCAGCAGTGAAAGTCTAGCGGGGGCCAGCTCCTACGAGCAGTACTTC. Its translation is CASSESLAGASSYEQYF.

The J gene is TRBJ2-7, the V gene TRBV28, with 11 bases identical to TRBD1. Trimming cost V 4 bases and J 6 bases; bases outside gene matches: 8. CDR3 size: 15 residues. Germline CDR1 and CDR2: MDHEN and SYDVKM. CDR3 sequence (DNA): TGTGCCAGCAGTTCCGGGACAGGGGGTTGGGGCGAGCAGTACTTC. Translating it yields CASSSGTGGWGEQYF.

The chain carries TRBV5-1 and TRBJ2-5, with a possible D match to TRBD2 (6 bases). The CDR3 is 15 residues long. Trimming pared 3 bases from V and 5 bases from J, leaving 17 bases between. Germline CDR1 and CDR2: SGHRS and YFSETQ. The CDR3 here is CASSYSGTVGETQYF. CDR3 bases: TGCGCCAGCAGCTACTCCGGGACTGTCGGCGAGACCCAGTACTTC.

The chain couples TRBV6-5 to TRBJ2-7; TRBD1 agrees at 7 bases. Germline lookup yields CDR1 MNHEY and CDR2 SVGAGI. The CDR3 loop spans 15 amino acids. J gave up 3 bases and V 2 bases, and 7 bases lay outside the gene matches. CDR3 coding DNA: TGTGCCAGCAGTTACCGCCGGGACAGAGACTACGAGCAGTACTTC. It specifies CASSYRRDRDYEQYF.

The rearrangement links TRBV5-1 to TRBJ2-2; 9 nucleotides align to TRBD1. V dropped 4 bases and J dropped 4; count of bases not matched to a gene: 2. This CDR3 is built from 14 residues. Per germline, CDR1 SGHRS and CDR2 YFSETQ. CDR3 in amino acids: CASSGTGFTGELFF. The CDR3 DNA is TGCGCCAGCAGCGGGACAGGGTTCACCGGGGAGCTGTTTTTT. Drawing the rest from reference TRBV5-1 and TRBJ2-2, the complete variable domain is KAGVTQTPRYLIKTRGQQVTLSCSPISGHRSVSWYQQTPGQGLQFLFEYFSETQRNKGNFPGRFSGRQFSNSRSEMNVSTLELGDSALYLCASSGTGFTGELFFGEGSRLTVL.

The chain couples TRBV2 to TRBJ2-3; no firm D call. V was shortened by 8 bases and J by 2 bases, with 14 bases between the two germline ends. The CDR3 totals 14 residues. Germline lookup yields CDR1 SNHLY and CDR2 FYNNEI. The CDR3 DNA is TGTGCCAGCGTCCCTACGGGTATCACAGATACGCAGTATTTT. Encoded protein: CASVPTGITDTQYF.

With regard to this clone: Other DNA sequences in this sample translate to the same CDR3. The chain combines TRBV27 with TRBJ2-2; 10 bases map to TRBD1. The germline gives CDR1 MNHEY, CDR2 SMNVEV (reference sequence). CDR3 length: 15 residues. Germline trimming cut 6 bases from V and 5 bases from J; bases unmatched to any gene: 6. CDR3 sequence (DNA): TGTGCCAGCAGATGGACAGGGGGGGATACCGGGGAGCTGTTTTTT. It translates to CASRWTGGDTGELFF.

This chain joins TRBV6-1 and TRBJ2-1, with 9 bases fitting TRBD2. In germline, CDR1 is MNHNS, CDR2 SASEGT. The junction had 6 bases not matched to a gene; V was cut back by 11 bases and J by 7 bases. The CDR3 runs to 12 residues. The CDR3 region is CAGSGSWNEQFF. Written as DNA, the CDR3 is TGTGCCGGTAGCGGGAGTTGGAATGAGCAGTTCTTC.

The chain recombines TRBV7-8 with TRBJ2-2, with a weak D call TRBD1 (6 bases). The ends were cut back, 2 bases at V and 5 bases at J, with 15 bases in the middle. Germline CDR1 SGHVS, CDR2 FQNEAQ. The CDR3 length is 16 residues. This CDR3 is CASSLSIGTRTGELFF. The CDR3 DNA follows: TGTGCCAGCAGCTTATCGATTGGGACAAGAACCGGGGAGCTGTTTTTT.

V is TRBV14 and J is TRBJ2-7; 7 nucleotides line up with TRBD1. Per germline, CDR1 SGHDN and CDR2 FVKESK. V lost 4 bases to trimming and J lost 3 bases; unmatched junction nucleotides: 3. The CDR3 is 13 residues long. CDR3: CASSPGQDYEQYF. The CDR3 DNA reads TGTGCCAGCAGCCCCGGACAGGACTACGAGCAGTACTTC.

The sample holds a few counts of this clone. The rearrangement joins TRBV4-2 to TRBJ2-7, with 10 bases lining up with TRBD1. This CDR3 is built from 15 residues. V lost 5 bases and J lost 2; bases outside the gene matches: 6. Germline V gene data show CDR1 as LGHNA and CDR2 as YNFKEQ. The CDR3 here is CASSSAGTGAYEQYF. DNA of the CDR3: TGTGCCAGCAGCTCTGCCGGGACAGGGGCCTACGAGCAGTACTTC.

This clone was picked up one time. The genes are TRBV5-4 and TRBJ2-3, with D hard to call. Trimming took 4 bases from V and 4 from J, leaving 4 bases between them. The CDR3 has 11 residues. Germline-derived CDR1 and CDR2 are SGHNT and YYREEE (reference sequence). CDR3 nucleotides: TGTGCCAGCAGCGTAGCAGATACGCAGTATTTT. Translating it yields CASSVADTQYF.

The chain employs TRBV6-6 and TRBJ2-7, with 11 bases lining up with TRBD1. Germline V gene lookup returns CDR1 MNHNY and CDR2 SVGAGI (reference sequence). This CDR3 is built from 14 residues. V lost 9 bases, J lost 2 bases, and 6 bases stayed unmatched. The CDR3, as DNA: TGTGCCAGTGGCGGGGGACAGGGGGCCTACGAGCAGTACTTC. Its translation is CASGGGQGAYEQYF.